This T cell receptor beta chain was profiled in a study of cytomegalovirus exposure and HLA in healthy donors. Here immunoSEQ multiplex PCR was the method, and the copy in TCRdb shows in-frame clones only, minus some. Of fewer than 400,000 clones listed, around 90% are singletons. Study findings and constraints: Specificity for CMV antigens was confirmed in vitro for a few of the CMV-associated chains. Reportedly, diagnosis of cytomegalovirus status by the classifier showed high specificity and sensitivity.

Germline CDR1 MNHEY, CDR2 SVGAGI. Trimming took off 4 bases at V and 5 bases at J, with 17 bases between the two ends. The CDR3 is made up of 15 amino acids. The approximately 120-subject validation cohort, separate from the approximately 670-subject first cohort, included the donors. In the case of this clone: The target antigen is unknown.

The receptor's source is a man aged 25-45 years in good health and CMV-seronegative. Sequenced: PBMCs. The V call is TRBV6-5, the J call TRBJ2-5; TRBD1 might be the D (6 bases). CDR3 residues: CASSLYDRPRETQYF. CDR3 DNA sequence: TGTGCCAGCAGTTTGTACGACAGGCCGAGGGAGACCCAGTACTTC.